This T cell receptor beta chain stems from a study of blood T cell repertoires in COVID-19 (dated by TCRdb to the early 2020s). Background for the entire study: The collaborator samples originated in the United States, Italy and Spain and spanned the acute and convalescent phases of COVID-19. The samples were drawn from two sources: the first 160 participants of the ongoing ImmuneRACE study, and 1,000 to 1,500 subjects contributed by 6 global collaborators. A freely available public database, intended as a resource for researchers studying the immune response to SARS-CoV-2, is where the repertoires were released. The material from the prospective study consisted of cDNA or gDNA derived from T cells, B-cell-depleted T cells, or PBMCs. Where available, HLA class I and class II types were obtained from metadata supplied by the sample provider rather than from assay-based typing. The dataset comprised deeply sampled blood TCRbeta repertoires from subjects exposed to, actively infected with, or recovered from COVID-19. The sample metadata nearly always contained a de-identified subject ID, COVID-19 status, age in years and sex. The full study reports these points: Clinical and demographic metadata were provided uncurated, with the amount varying by source and participant.

In regard to this clone: It lacks a known antigen. No quality values exist for individual bases; no much larger clone is one base distant.

Participants in the prospective study were enrolled through a virtual design, were aged roughly 18 to 90 years, and lived in approximately 24 United States geographic areas. In the prospective study, participants were assigned to cohorts based on the clinical history participants reported in a screening survey and a study questionnaire. For ImmuneRACE Cohort 3, a participant was defined as recovered based on two consecutive negative NP/OP PCR tests, clearance by a healthcare professional, or resolution of symptoms. Each participant in the prospective study had whole blood, serum and a nasopharyngeal or oropharyngeal swab collected by mobile phlebotomists. Prospective study participants could optionally give additional blood draws and questionnaires over a roughly two-month period. Blood samples from the prospective study were shipped frozen or at room temperature prior to DNA extraction. TCRbeta CDR3 regions were amplified from genomic DNA using the immunoSEQ Assay, a bias-controlled multiplex PCR. In the original analysis: Within the assay, amplification of reference gene primers was used to estimate how many nucleated cells each sample contained. Sequence reads were collapsed and filtered to measure the absolute abundance of every unique TCRbeta CDR3 rearrangement. For each sample, productive Simpson clonality was calculated as the square root of Simpson's diversity index over productive rearrangements. Sourced from immuneACCESS, this table was stored by TCRdb with only in-frame sequences that have V and J called. A share of the clones is absent; for the studies checked, an unresolved V gene accounts for under half, and the remainder has no known explanation. V, J and clone size derive from that table, while D and trimming were established from the DNA sequence. This sample has about 130,000 clones in its table, and roughly 80% of those were observed once. The top ten hold approximately 20% of the sample.

Per the germline V gene, SQVTM is the CDR1 and ANQGSEA is the CDR2. V was cut back by 8 bases and J by 4 bases, leaving a gap of 20 bases between them. The cysteine opens and the phenylalanine closes a CDR3 of 14 amino acids. CDR3 DNA only is kept here, 42 bases in frame from base 1. This chain joins TRBV29-1 to TRBJ1-1, and possibly TRBD1, on 5 matching bases. Sequencing used PBMCs or T cells enriched from blood (not recorded which). The receptor comes from a man younger than 40 who had recovered from COVID-19. The nucleotide sequence reads as follows: TGCAGCTGCACCCTGGGGCTGGGCACCACTGAAGCTTTCTTT. Its protein reads: CSCTLGLGTTEAFF.